The source of this TCR beta chain is a study of T cells in Graves' hyperthyroidism and ophthalmopathy. In germline, CDR1 is MGHDK, CDR2 SYGVNS. Trimming took off 6 bases at V and 2 bases at J, with 13 bases between the two ends. This CDR3 is built from 14 residues. RNA transcripts were the template for amplifying TCR beta CDR3 regions. The HTBI primer set served for first-round RT-PCR of the TCR CDR3. Using its own MiXCR run on the multiplex PCR reads, TCRdb lists one record per CDR3 protein. The data hold about 540,000 distinct CDR3 sequences, with 46% observed a single time. The authors deemed Graves' hyperthyroidism stable absent ophthalmopathy progression within 18 months. Each diagnosis was grounded in clinical symptoms, serum thyroxine and TRAb, thyroid ultrasound, and orbital computed tomography. Findings and caveats of the study: Blood also showed most of the thyroid clonotypes that were expanded above 0.001.

Worth noting for this clonotype: The antigen remains unidentified.

The sequenced sample was peripheral blood or thyroid tissue (not recorded which). The V and J genes are TRBV25-1 and TRBJ1-2, with a possible D match to TRBD1 (5 bases). The TCR sequence derives from a woman aged 18-30 years with Graves' hyperthyroidism. The chain's CDR3 is CASSPGRENYGYTF. CDR3 bases: TGTGCCAGCAGCCCGGGACGGGAGAACTATGGCTACACCTTC.